Listed here are 14 T cell receptor beta chains from one sample, sequenced in a study of blood T cell repertoires in COVID-19. The repertoire was sequenced with immunoSEQ multiplex PCR; TCRdb's copy has only in-frame clones and lacks some. The sample has 130,000 or so clones, 70% to 85% seen once; the top ten hold roughly 3%. Specimen: peripheral blood. The source of these receptors is an elderly woman with acute or convalescent COVID-19.

The chain carries TRBV14 and TRBJ1-2; no clear D. CDR3 size: 12 residues. V gave up 5 bases and J gave up 5 bases, with 9 bases separating them. The germline V gene encodes CDR1 SGHDN and CDR2 FVKESK. The CDR3 is CASSWGVYGYTF. For the CDR3, the DNA is TGTGCCAGCAGCTGGGGAGTTTATGGCTACACCTTC.

In nucleotides, the CDR3 is TGCGCCAGCAGCTTGGAGGCAGGTTGGGCCGAGCAGTACTTC. Its protein product is CASSLEAGWAEQYF. V usage is TRBV5-1 and J usage is TRBJ2-7; D is unresolved. The CDR3 has 14 residues. V was shortened by 0 bases and J by 6 bases, with 13 bases between the two germline ends. The germline V gene has CDR1 SGHRS and CDR2 YFSETQ.

This chain links TRBV6-6 with TRBJ1-6, with 10 bases aligning to TRBD1. J gave up 7 bases and V 5 bases, and 2 bases lay outside the gene matches. The CDR3 has 14 amino acids. Looked up from germline, CDR1 is MNHNY and CDR2 is SVGAGI (reference sequence). CDR3 residues: CASSGTGANSPLHF. The CDR3 DNA follows: TGTGCCAGCAGTGGGACAGGGGCCAATTCACCCCTCCACTTT.

The chain couples TRBV9 to TRBJ2-6; D possibly corresponds to TRBD2 (7 bases). The CDR3 is 15 amino acids. The germline V gene has CDR1 SGDLS and CDR2 YYNGEE. Between the trimmed V and J ends, which lost 10 bases and 4 bases, there was a span of 18 bases. In DNA form, the CDR3 reads TGTGCCCGCCGCGTCGCGGGGGCGGGGGCCAACGTCCTGACTTTC. Its translation: CARRVAGAGANVLTF.

As DNA, the CDR3 is TGTGCCACCAGTGGTGTAGGACAGGGCGGTGAGCAGTTCTTC. The encoded protein is CATSGVGQGGEQFF. The V and J genes are TRBV24-1 and TRBJ2-1; 8 nucleotides agree with TRBD1. J gave up 9 bases and V 5 bases, and 8 bases lay outside the gene matches. CDR1 KGHDR and CDR2 SFDVKD come from the germline V gene. The CDR3 runs 14 residues.

This clone was seen a handful of times. J is TRBJ1-2 and V is TRBV5-4; 7 nucleotides align to TRBD1. Germline CDR1 SGHNT, CDR2 YYREEE (reference sequence). The CDR3 is made up of 13 amino acids. V lost 2 bases to trimming and J lost 2 bases; unmatched junction nucleotides: 0. The CDR3 nucleotides are TGTGCCAGCAGCTTACAGGGGAACTATGGCTACACCTTC. Amino acids: CASSLQGNYGYTF.

This chain joins TRBV4-1 and TRBJ1-4, with D possibly being TRBD1 (6 bases). Per germline, CDR1 MGHRA and CDR2 YSYEKL. There are 15 residues in the CDR3. Trimming stripped 1 base from V and 5 bases from J, with 11 bases between. CDR3 sequence reads: CASSQATRGNEKLFF. The CDR3 DNA sequence: TGCGCCAGCAGCCAAGCTACCAGGGGAAATGAAAAACTGTTTTTT.

CDR3 sequence (DNA): TGTGCCAGCAGTTACTCAAGACAGATCACAGATACGCAGTATTTT. Its translation is CASSYSRQITDTQYF. The chain uses TRBV6-5 and TRBJ2-3; possibly TRBD1 for D (5 bases). With 0 bases removed from V and 2 bases from J, the gap between germline ends came to 9 bases. The V gene's germline CDR1 is MNHEY and CDR2 SVGAGI. The CDR3 consists of 15 residues.

This sequence joins TRBV5-1 and TRBJ1-4, with D possibly matching TRBD1 (5 bases). This CDR3 is 14 amino acids long. Germline V gene data show CDR1 as SGHRS and CDR2 as YFSETQ. V lost 0 bases to trimming and J lost 4 bases, with 7 bases between them. CDR3 protein: CASSLGQLNEKLFF. The CDR3, as DNA: TGCGCCAGCAGCTTGGGACAGCTTAATGAAAAACTGTTTTTT.

At least ten counts were recorded for this clone. The chain carries TRBV6-2 or TRBV6-3 and TRBJ2-3; TRBD2 matches at 10 bases. The germline CDR1 and CDR2 sequences are MNHEY and SVGEGT. The J segment lost 0 bases and the V segment lost 4 bases, leaving 4 bases of the junction unmatched. This CDR3 region has 16 residues. CDR3 nucleotides: TGTGCCAGCAGTTCGTGGACTAGCGGCAGCACAGATACGCAGTATTTT. This translates into CASSSWTSGSTDTQYF.

This chain links TRBV5-4 with TRBJ2-3; the D is unclear. Per the germline V gene, CDR1 is SGHNT and CDR2 is YYREEE (reference sequence). Deletions cut 4 bases from V and 0 bases from J, with 15 bases between. This CDR3 contains 16 residues. CDR3 nucleotides: TGTGCCAGCAGCCCCGGTGGAGACTCTAGCACAGATACGCAGTATTTT. Its translation is CASSPGGDSSTDTQYF.

This sequence joins TRBV10-3 and TRBJ1-1, with TRBD1 matching 10 bases. V dropped 6 bases and J dropped 4; count of bases not matched to a gene: 8. The CDR3 has 15 amino acids. Germline V lookup: CDR1 ENHRY, CDR2 SYGVKD. CDR3 DNA sequence: TGTGCCATCAGAAAGACAGGGGGCTTGGGCACTGAAGCTTTCTTT. Translation: CAIRKTGGLGTEAFF.

J is TRBJ2-7 and V is TRBV5-6; TRBD1 matches 11 bases. The germline V gene encodes CDR1 SGHDT and CDR2 YYEEEE. The CDR3 covers 15 residues. V shed 0 bases and J 5 bases; nucleotides not matched to a gene: 4. The CDR3 here is CASSLGWGQGDEQYF. CDR3 nucleotides: TGTGCCAGCAGCTTGGGGTGGGGACAGGGGGACGAGCAGTACTTC.

This clone was recorded a few times. The gene calls are TRBV18 and TRBJ1-1, with D maybe TRBD1 (6 bases). V gave up 0 bases and J gave up 7 bases, with 12 bases separating them. Germline CDR1 reads KGHSH; CDR2 reads LQKENI. This CDR3 is 14 amino acids long. The CDR3 DNA is TGTGCCAGCTCACCACCGTCTGAACAGGGTGAAGCTTTCTTT. Protein sequence: CASSPPSEQGEAFF. The variable domain in full, with the rest retrieved from reference TRBV18 and TRBJ1-1, is NAGVMQNPRHLVRRRGQEARLRCSPMKGHSHVYWYRQLPEEGLKFMVYLQKENIIDESGMPKERFSAEFPKEGPSILRIQQVVRGDSAAYFCASSPPSEQGEAFFGQGTRLTVV.